What follows are 19 T cell receptor beta chains derived from one specimen sequenced in a study of CD4 T cells in relation to SARS-CoV-2 and coronaviruses. Assay used: immunoSEQ multiplex PCR; TCRdb lists only in-frame clones, some missing. The sample records about 65,000 clones, about 90% being singletons. Before the COVID-19 pandemic, during about 2011-2019, CD4+ T cells were taken from unexposed donors. Specimen: memory CD4+ T cells from PBMCs. All receptors derive from a human donor in good health.

This clone was detected once. The chain couples TRBV9 to TRBJ2-1; a weak D match, TRBD1 (7 bases). The germline CDR1 and CDR2 sequences are SGDLS and YYNGEE. This CDR3 comprises 16 residues. V dropped 7 bases and J dropped 9 bases, with 26 bases sitting between them. This CDR3 is CASARGQHGGGGEQFF. CDR3 coding DNA: TGTGCCAGCGCCCGGGGACAGCACGGAGGGGGTGGTGAGCAGTTCTTC.

Only one count was recorded for this clone. The V gene is TRBV28, the J gene TRBJ1-2; weak D call: TRBD1 (5 bases). This CDR3 is 14 amino acids long. From germline, CDR1 is MDHEN and CDR2 SYDVKM. V dropped 6 bases and J dropped 5 bases, with 16 bases sitting between them. The CDR3 sequence is CASRQFSGLYGYTF. CDR3 coding DNA: TGTGCCAGCAGGCAATTCTCGGGACTTTATGGCTACACCTTC.

This sequence joins TRBV5-6 and TRBJ2-7; no definite D call. Germline V gene data show CDR1 as SGHDT and CDR2 as YYEEEE. V gave up 2 bases and J gave up 0 bases, with 15 bases separating them. The CDR3 loop spans 16 amino acids. Written as DNA, the CDR3 is TGTGCCAGCAGCTTATTTTCGGGCAGAGGCTCCTACGAGCAGTACTTC. This encodes CASSLFSGRGSYEQYF.

This clone was counted once. This rearrangement joins TRBV20-1 to TRBJ2-6, with D possibly being TRBD2 (5 bases). Trimming cost V 6 bases and J 11 bases, with 11 bases left between them. This CDR3 comprises 11 residues. Looked up from germline, CDR1 is DFQATT and CDR2 is SNEGSKA (reference sequence). The CDR3 loop reads CSAAGDHVLTF. The CDR3 bases are TGCAGTGCCGCGGGTGACCACGTCCTGACTTTC.

CDR3 protein: CASSRPTGRGDNQPQHF. In DNA form, the CDR3 reads TGTGCCAGCAGTAGACCGACAGGGCGAGGGGACAATCAGCCCCAGCATTTT. The rearrangement links TRBV6-2 or TRBV6-3 to TRBJ1-5, with 7 bases lining up with TRBD1. Unmatched junction bases numbered 13, after V lost 5 bases and J lost 3 bases. This CDR3 comprises 17 residues. Germline V gene data show CDR1 as MNHEY and CDR2 as SVGEGT.

The chain has TRBV7-9 and TRBJ1-1; TRBD1 is a possible D gene (6 bases). The CDR3 consists of 15 residues. The V end was cut by 5 bases, the J end by 3 bases, with 16 bases between. Per germline, CDR1 SEHNR and CDR2 FQNEAQ (reference sequence). The CDR3: CASSTYRVEYTEAFF. In nucleotides, the CDR3 is TGTGCCAGCAGCACGTACAGGGTTGAATACACTGAAGCTTTCTTT.

The chain couples TRBV13 to TRBJ2-5; no reliable D call. With 2 bases removed from V and 2 bases from J, the gap between germline ends came to 9 bases. This CDR3 contains 14 residues. The germline gives CDR1 PRHDT, CDR2 FYEKMQ (reference sequence). This CDR3 reads CASSLSRQQETQYF. The DNA of the CDR3 is TGTGCCAGCAGCTTATCGCGCCAGCAAGAGACCCAGTACTTC.

This rearrangement joins TRBV7-9 to TRBJ2-1; 7 bases are a match to TRBD2. V lost 5 bases to trimming and J lost 2 bases; unmatched junction nucleotides: 12. The CDR3 covers 17 residues. Germline V gene sequence: CDR1 SEHNR, CDR2 FQNEAQ (reference sequence). The CDR3: CASSLPRRLAAYNEQFF. Written as DNA, the CDR3 is TGTGCCAGCAGCCTCCCTCGCCGGCTAGCGGCCTACAATGAGCAGTTCTTC.

This sequence joins TRBV11-2 and TRBJ1-1; 10 nucleotides agree with TRBD1. Germline V gene data show CDR1 as SGHAT and CDR2 as FQNNGV. The CDR3 totals 16 residues. Unmatched junction bases numbered 7, after V lost 5 bases and J lost 1 base. CDR3 nucleotides: TGTGCCAGCAGCCCTTGGGACAGGGGATGGAACACTGAAGCTTTCTTT. Translated, it gives CASSPWDRGWNTEAFF.

The chain links TRBV7-3 to TRBJ2-2; 12 nucleotides align to TRBD2. Germline lookup yields CDR1 SGHTA and CDR2 FQGTGA. V gave up 4 bases and J gave up 0 bases; unmatched junction bases: 3. This CDR3 is built from 17 residues. CDR3 DNA: TGTGCCAGCAGCTCCGCTAGCGGGGGGGCGAACACCGGGGAGCTGTTTTTT. This gives the protein CASSSASGGANTGELFF.

The chain is built from TRBV27 and TRBJ2-1, with 7 positions matching TRBD1. The CDR3 runs to 15 residues. The germline gives CDR1 MNHEY, CDR2 SMNVEV (reference sequence). J was trimmed by 2 bases and V by 5 bases; bases with no gene match: 6. The CDR3 DNA sequence: TGTGCCAGCAGTCCGGGACAGCTAACCTACAATGAGCAGTTCTTC. The encoded protein is CASSPGQLTYNEQFF.

This clone was observed a handful of times. This CDR3 reads CASSPLRGDGYTF. The CDR3, as DNA: TGTGCCAGTAGTCCGCTCCGGGGGGATGGCTACACCTTC. The rearrangement joins TRBV19 to TRBJ1-2, with D perhaps matching TRBD1 (5 bases). CDR1 is LNHDA, CDR2 SQIVND, per germline (reference sequence). V lost 5 bases to trimming and J lost 6 bases, with 13 bases between them. The CDR3 length is 13 residues.

The chain carries TRBV19 and TRBJ2-5; D not certain. Trimming took off 5 bases at V and 0 bases at J, with 7 bases between the two ends. In germline, CDR1 is LNHDA, CDR2 SQIVND (reference sequence). This CDR3 region has 13 residues. CDR3 region: CASSPTYQETQYF. DNA of the CDR3: TGTGCCAGTAGTCCTACGTACCAAGAGACCCAGTACTTC.

The V and J genes are TRBV28 and TRBJ2-5; no firm D call. The V and J ends lost 5 bases and 4 bases respectively, with 11 bases between them. The CDR3 covers 13 residues. Per germline, CDR1 MDHEN and CDR2 SYDVKM. CDR3 amino acids: CASSPSGAETQYF. CDR3 sequence (DNA): TGTGCCAGCAGTCCATCTGGTGCAGAGACCCAGTACTTC.

The V gene is TRBV18, the J gene TRBJ2-1, with TRBD2 identical over 9 bases. The J segment lost 7 bases and the V segment lost 3 bases, leaving 7 bases of the junction unmatched. Germline V gene sequence: CDR1 KGHSH, CDR2 LQKENI. The CDR3 length is 15 residues. The CDR3 region has the DNA TGTGCCAGCTCACCCTTAGCGGGAGAGGGGAATGAGCAGTTCTTC. Translating gives CASSPLAGEGNEQFF.

This clone was seen only a few times. This chain joins TRBV7-8 and TRBJ1-1; 7 bases fit TRBD1. The J segment lost 7 bases and the V segment lost 5 bases, leaving 10 bases of the junction unmatched. The CDR3 length is 14 residues. CDR1 and CDR2 (germline): SGHVS, FQNEAQ. The CDR3 DNA reads TGTGCCAGCAGCATAGAGGGGGCGCTGGGTGAAGCTTTCTTT. This encodes CASSIEGALGEAFF. The complete variable domain, with remaining parts taken from reference TRBV7-8 and TRBJ1-1, reads GAGVSQSPRYKVAKRGQDVALRCDPISGHVSLFWYQQALGQGPEFLTYFQNEAQLDKSGLPSDRFFAERPEGSVSTLKIQRTQQEDSAVYLCASSIEGALGEAFFGQGTRLTVV.

This chain joins TRBV10-3 and TRBJ2-1; the D is unclear. V lost 7 bases, J lost 7 bases, and 11 bases lay in between. This CDR3 comprises 12 residues. CDR1 ENHRY and CDR2 SYGVKD come from the germline V gene. The CDR3 protein is CAIKGTGNEQFF. The CDR3 DNA reads as TGTGCCATCAAGGGCACGGGTAATGAGCAGTTCTTC.

This clone was seen only a few times. The V gene is TRBV30, the J gene TRBJ1-6; perhaps TRBD1 as D (5 bases). V was pared by 5 bases and J by 7 bases, with 18 bases between. Germline V gene sequence: CDR1 GTSNPN, CDR2 SVGIG (reference sequence). CDR3 size: 15 residues. Here the CDR3 reads CAWEKTTTGNSPLHF. CDR3 in DNA: TGTGCCTGGGAGAAAACTACCACAGGCAATTCACCCCTCCACTTT.

The V and J genes are TRBV28 and TRBJ2-7, with a weak D call TRBD1 (6 bases). Germline-derived CDR1 and CDR2 are MDHEN and SYDVKM. V was pared by 4 bases and J by 7 bases, with 17 bases between. The CDR3 has 14 residues. CDR3 amino acids: CASSSGQFSAEQYF. Here the CDR3 DNA reads TGTGCCAGCAGTTCAGGACAGTTTTCCGCTGAGCAGTACTTC.